Reported below is one T cell receptor beta chain. The time point was: pre-treatment baseline. Some clones are missing from TCRdb's copy, which holds only in-frame ones; the method was immunoSEQ multiplex PCR. The data hold about 9,000 clones, with over 65% observed a single time. These data originate in a study of blood T cell dynamics during melanoma immunotherapy. The sequence came from a human donor with melanoma. This sample comprised blood, obtained from a patient treated with checkpoint blockade.

The CDR3: CASSPRGEGNTGELFF. The CDR3 region has the DNA TGTGCCAGCAGCCCCCGTGGGGAGGGGAACACCGGGGAGCTGTTTTTT. The chain joins TRBV9 to TRBJ2-2, with 7 bases lining up with TRBD2. The CDR3 spans 16 residues. The germline V gene has CDR1 SGDLS and CDR2 YYNGEE. Losses at the gene ends were 4 bases for V and 1 base for J; bases not matched to a gene: 7. Drawing the rest from reference TRBV9 and TRBJ2-2, the complete variable domain is DSGVTQTPKHLITATGQRVTLRCSPRSGDLSVYWYQQSLDQGLQFLIQYYNGEERAKGNILERFSAQQFPDLHSELNLSSLELGDSALYFCASSPRGEGNTGELFFGEGSRLTVL.